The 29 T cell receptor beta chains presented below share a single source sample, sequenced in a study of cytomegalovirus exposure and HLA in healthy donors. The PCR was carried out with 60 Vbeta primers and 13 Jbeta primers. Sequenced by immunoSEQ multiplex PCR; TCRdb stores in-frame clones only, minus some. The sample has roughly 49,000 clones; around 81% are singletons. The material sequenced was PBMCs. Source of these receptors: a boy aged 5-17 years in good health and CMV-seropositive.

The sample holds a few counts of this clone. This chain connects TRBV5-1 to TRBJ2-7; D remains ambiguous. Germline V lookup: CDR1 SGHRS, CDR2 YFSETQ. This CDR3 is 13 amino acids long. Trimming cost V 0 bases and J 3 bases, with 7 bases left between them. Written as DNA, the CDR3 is TGCGCCAGCAGCTTGGGTTCAGACTACGAGCAGTACTTC. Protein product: CASSLGSDYEQYF.

This CDR3 reads CATSNHGITQIYEQYF. For the CDR3, the DNA is TGTGCCACCAGTAACCACGGGATCACTCAAATTTACGAGCAGTACTTC. The chain links TRBV15 to TRBJ2-7, with D possibly TRBD2 on 5 matching bases. Germline assignment: CDR1 LNHNV and CDR2 YYDKDF (reference sequence). The CDR3 covers 16 residues. V was pared by 6 bases and J by 4 bases, with 22 bases between.

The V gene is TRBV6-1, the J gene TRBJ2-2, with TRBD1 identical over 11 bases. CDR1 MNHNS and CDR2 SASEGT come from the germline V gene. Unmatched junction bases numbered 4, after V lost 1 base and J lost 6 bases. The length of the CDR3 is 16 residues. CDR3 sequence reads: CASSEGTGGAAGELFF. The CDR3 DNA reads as TGTGCCAGCAGTGAAGGGACAGGGGGCGCGGCCGGGGAGCTGTTTTTT.

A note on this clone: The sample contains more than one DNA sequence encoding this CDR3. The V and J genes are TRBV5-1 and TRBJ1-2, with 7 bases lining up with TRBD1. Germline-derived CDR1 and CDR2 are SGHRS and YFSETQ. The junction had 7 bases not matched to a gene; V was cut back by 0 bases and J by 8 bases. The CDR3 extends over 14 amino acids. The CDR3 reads CASSLDRGDLGYTF. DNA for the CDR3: TGCGCCAGCAGCTTGGACAGGGGAGATTTAGGCTACACCTTC.

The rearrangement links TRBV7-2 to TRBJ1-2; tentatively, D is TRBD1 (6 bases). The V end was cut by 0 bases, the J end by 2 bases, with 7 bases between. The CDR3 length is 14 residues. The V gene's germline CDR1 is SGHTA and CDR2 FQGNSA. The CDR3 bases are TGTGCCAGCAGCTTAGCGGGGGCAAACTATGGCTACACCTTC. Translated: CASSLAGANYGYTF.

The CDR3, as DNA: TGTGCCACCAGTCCTTTCCCTGTCGGCAGGGCGCGCAATCAGCCCCAGCATTTT. This encodes CATSPFPVGRARNQPQHF. The chain is built from TRBV15 and TRBJ1-5, with TRBD1 as a possible D gene (5 bases). Germline lookup yields CDR1 LNHNV and CDR2 YYDKDF (reference sequence). The length of the CDR3 is 18 residues. The germline V and J ends were trimmed by 6 bases and 2 bases, with 23 bases remaining between them.

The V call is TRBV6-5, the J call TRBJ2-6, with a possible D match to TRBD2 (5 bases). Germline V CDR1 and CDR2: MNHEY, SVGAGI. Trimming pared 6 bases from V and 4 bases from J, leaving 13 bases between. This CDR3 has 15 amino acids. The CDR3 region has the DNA TGTGCCAGCAGCTTAGGGAGCACGGGGGCCAACGTCCTGACTTTC. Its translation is CASSLGSTGANVLTF.

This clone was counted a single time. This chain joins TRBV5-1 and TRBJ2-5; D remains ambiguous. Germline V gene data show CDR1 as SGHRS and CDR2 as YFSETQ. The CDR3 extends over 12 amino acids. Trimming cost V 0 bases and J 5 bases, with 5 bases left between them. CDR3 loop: CASSLGAETQYF. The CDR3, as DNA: TGCGCCAGCAGCTTGGGGGCGGAGACCCAGTACTTC.

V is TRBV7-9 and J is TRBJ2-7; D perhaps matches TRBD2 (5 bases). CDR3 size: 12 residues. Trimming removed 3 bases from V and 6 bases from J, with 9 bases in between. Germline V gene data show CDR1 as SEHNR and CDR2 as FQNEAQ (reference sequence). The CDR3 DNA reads TGTGCCAGCAGCTTTGACGGGGTCGAGCAGTACTTC. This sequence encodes CASSFDGVEQYF.

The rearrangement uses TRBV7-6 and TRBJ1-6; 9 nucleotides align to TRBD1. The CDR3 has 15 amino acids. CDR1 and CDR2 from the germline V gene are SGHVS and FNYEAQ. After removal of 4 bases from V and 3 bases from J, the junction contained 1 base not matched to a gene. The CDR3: CASSSDRGYNSPLHF. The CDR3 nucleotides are TGTGCCAGCAGCTCGGACAGGGGCTATAATTCACCCCTCCACTTT.

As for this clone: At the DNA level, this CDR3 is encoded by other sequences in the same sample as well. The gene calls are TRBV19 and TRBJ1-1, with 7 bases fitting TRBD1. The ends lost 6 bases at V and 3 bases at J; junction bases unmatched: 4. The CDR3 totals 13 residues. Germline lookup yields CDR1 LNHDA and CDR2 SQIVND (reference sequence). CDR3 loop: CASSPGGDTEAFF. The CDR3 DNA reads TGTGCCAGTAGCCCAGGGGGAGACACTGAAGCTTTCTTT.

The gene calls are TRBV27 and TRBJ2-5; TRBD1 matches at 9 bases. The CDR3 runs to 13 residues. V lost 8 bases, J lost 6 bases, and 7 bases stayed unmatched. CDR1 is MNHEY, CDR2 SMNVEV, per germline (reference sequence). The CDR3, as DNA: TGTGCCAGCGGACAGGGGAGTGACAAGACCCAGTACTTC. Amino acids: CASGQGSDKTQYF.

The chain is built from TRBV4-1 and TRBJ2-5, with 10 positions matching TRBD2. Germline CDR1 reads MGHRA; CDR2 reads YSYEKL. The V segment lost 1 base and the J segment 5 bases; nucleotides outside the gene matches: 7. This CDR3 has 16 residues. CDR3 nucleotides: TGCGCCAGCAGCCAAGTGACTAGCGGGTTGGGGGAGACCCAGTACTTC. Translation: CASSQVTSGLGETQYF.

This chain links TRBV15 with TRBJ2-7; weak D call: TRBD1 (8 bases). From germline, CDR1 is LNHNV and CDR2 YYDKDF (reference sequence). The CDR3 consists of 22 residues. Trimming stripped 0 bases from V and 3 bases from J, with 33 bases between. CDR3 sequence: CATSRDRRWDRLGIGGFYEQYF. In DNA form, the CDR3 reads TGTGCCACCAGCAGAGATCGGCGGTGGGACAGGTTAGGGATCGGGGGGTTCTACGAGCAGTACTTC.

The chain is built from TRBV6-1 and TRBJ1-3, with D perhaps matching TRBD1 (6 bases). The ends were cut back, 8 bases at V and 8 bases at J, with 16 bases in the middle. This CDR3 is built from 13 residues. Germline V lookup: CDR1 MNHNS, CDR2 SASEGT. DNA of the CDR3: TGTGCCAGCTGCGGGGGCTCTTGGGACACCATATATTTT. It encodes CASCGGSWDTIYF.

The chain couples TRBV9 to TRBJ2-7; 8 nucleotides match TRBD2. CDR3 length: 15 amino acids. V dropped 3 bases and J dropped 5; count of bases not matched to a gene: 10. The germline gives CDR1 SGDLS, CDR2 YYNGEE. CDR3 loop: CASSAGGGKSDEQYF. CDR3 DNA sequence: TGTGCCAGCAGCGCCGGGGGGGGTAAAAGCGACGAGCAGTACTTC.

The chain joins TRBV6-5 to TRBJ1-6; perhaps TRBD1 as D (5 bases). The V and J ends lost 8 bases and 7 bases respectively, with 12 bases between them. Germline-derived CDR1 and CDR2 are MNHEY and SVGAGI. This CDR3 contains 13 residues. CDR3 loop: CASFQGSNSPLHF. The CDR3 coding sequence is TGTGCCAGCTTCCAGGGATCCAATTCACCCCTCCACTTT.

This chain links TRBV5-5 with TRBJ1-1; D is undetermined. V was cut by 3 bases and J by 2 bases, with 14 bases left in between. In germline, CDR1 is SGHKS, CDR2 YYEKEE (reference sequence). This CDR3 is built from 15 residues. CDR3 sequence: CASSSSRRGNTEAFF. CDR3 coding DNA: TGTGCCAGCAGCTCCTCCCGACGGGGAAACACTGAAGCTTTCTTT.

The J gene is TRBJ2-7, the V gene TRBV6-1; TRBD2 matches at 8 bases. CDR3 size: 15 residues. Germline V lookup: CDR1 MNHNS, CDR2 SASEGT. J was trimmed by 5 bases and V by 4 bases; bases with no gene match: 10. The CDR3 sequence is CASSAFGGDPHEQYF. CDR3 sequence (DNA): TGTGCCAGCAGTGCCTTCGGGGGGGACCCCCACGAGCAGTACTTC.

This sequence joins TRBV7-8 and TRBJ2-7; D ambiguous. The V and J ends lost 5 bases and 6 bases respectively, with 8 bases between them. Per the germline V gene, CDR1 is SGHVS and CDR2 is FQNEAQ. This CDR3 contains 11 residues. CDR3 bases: TGTGCCAGCAGCGCCCCCGGCGAGCAGTACTTC. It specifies CASSAPGEQYF.

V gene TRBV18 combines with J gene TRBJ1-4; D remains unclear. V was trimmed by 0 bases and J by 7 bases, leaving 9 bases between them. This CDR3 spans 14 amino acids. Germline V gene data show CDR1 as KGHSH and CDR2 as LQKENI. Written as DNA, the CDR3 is TGTGCCAGCTCACCACCGGACGAGGGTGAAAAACTGTTTTTT. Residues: CASSPPDEGEKLFF.

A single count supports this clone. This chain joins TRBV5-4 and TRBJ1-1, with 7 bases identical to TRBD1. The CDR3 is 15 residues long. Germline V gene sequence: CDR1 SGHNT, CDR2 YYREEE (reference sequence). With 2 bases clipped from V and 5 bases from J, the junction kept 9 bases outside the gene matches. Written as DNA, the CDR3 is TGTGCCAGCAGCTTTTCCGGGACAGCAGGTACTGAAGCTTTCTTT. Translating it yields CASSFSGTAGTEAFF.

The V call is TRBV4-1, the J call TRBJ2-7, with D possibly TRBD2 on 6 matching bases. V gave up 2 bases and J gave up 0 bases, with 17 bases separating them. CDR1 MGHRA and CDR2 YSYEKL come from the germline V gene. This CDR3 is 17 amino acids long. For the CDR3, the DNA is TGCGCCAGCAGCCAACCCCATACCGGGAGACGCTCCTACGAGCAGTACTTC. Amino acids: CASSQPHTGRRSYEQYF.

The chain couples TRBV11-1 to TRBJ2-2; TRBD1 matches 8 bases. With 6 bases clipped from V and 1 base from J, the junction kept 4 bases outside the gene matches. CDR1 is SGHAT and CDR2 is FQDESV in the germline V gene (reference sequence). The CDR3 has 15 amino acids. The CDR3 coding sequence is TGTGCCAGCAGTCTTGACAGGGGGAACACCGGGGAGCTGTTTTTT. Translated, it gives CASSLDRGNTGELFF.

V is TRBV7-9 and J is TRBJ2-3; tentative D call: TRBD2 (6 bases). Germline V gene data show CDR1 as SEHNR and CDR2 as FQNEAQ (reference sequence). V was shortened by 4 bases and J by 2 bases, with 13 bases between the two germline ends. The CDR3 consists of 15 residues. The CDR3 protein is CASSYTGSNTDTQYF. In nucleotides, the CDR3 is TGTGCCAGCAGCTATACCGGGAGCAACACAGATACGCAGTATTTT.

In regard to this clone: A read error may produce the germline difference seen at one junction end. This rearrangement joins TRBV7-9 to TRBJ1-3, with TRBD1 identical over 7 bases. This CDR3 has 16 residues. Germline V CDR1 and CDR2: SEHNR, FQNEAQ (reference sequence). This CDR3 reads CSSSSQTGFTGNTIYF. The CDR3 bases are TGTTCCAGCAGCTCCCAGACAGGGTTCACTGGAAACACCATATATTTT.

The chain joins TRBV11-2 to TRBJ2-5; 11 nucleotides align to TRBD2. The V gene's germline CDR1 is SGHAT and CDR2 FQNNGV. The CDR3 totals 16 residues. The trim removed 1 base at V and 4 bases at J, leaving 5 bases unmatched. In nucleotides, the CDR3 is TGTGCCAGCAGCTTAGGTCTAGCGGGGGGTATAGAGACCCAGTACTTC. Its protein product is CASSLGLAGGIETQYF.

CDR3 residues: CASSLFSVDTQYF. CDR3 nucleotides: TGTGCCAGCAGCTTATTCTCTGTGGATACGCAGTATTTT. V usage is TRBV11-3 and J usage is TRBJ2-3; D is undetermined. With 2 bases removed from V and 6 bases from J, the gap between germline ends came to 9 bases. Germline CDR1 SGHNT, CDR2 YENEEA. CDR3 length: 13 residues.

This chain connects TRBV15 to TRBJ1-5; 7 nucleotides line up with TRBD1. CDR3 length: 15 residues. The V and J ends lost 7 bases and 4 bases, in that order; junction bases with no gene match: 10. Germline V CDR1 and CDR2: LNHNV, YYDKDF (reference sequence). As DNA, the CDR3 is TGTGCCACCAAATTAGACAGGGTAGCAAATCAGCCCCAGCATTTT. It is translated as CATKLDRVANQPQHF.